These T cell receptor beta chains were read from a single sample in a study of response to subunit inactivated influenza vaccine. TCRdb itself ran the RT-PCR reads through MiXCR, one entry per CDR3 protein. The sample lists hundreds of thousands of distinct CDR3 sequences; 11% were seen once. This sample was also put to use in a study of T cells expressing NK-cell markers.

The material was PBMCs from blood, obtained on the day of vaccination. These receptor sequences come from a man aged 45-60 years who received an inactivated influenza vaccine. The CDR3 runs from the conserved cysteine through the conserved F or W. Fields, in order: CDR3 DNA, CDR3 protein, D gene, clone size, J gene, V gene. The D gene is left open where the match is weak. Size is stated for part of the rows, as once, few or many counts, or as a class when the clone is expanded.

TGTGCCAGCAGCTCAAAACGGGATCAGCCCCAGCATTTT	CASSSKRDQPQHF	NA	NA	TRBJ1-5	TRBV11-2
TGTGCCAGCGCCCGGGGGGACTACGACACAGATACGCAGTATTTT	CASARGDYDTDTQYF	TRBD2	NA	TRBJ2-3	TRBV7-2
TGTGCCAGCAGCTCGTTCTGGGGACAGGGAATCTACGAGCAGTACTTC	CASSSFWGQGIYEQYF	TRBD1	NA	TRBJ2-7	TRBV7-9
TGTGCCAGCAGCGGATGGACAGGGAGAGAGACCCAGTACTTC	CASSGWTGRETQYF	TRBD1	NA	TRBJ2-5	TRBV11-2
TGCGCCAGCAGTCCCGGACAGGCCGACTACGAGCAGTACTTC	CASSPGQADYEQYF	TRBD1	NA	TRBJ2-7	TRBV5-1
TGCGCCAGCAGTCCCGGGACTAGCGGGGGGGGAGAGCAGTTCTTC	CASSPGTSGGGEQFF	TRBD2	NA	TRBJ2-1	TRBV5-1
TGTGCTAGCAGCCCTTACGGGGATTCCTACGAGCAGTACTTC	CASSPYGDSYEQYF	NA	NA	TRBJ2-7	TRBV7-7
TGTGCCAGCAGCGGGGCAGGAAACACCATATATTTT	CASSGAGNTIYF	NA	NA	TRBJ1-3	TRBV7-8
TGCAGTGCTATGCCGGGACACCGTATTCAAGAGACCCAGTACTTC	CSAMPGHRIQETQYF	NA	many	TRBJ2-5	TRBV20-1
TGCGCCAGCAGCACAGCGGGAAAAATTGATGAGCAGTTCTTC	CASSTAGKIDEQFF	TRBD2	few	TRBJ2-1	TRBV5-1
TGTGCCAGCAGCCCCTATCGGGGACAGGGGACCTACGAGCAGTACTTC	CASSPYRGQGTYEQYF	TRBD1	few	TRBJ2-7	TRBV4-2
TGCAGCGTTTGGGACAGGGTCAACGAGCAGTACTTC	CSVWDRVNEQYF	TRBD1	few	TRBJ2-7	TRBV29-1
TGTGCCAGCAGCCAAGAAGGGTTGGGAGCGGCCGAGCAGTACTTC	CASSQEGLGAAEQYF	NA	many	TRBJ2-7	TRBV4-2